This TCR beta chain was sequenced during a study of tumor and adjacent non-tumor tissue in lung cancer. Overall study context: There were about twelve adenocarcinoma, a couple of squamous cell carcinoma and 1 small cell lung cancer cases. Around 4.2 million productive TCRbeta reads were obtained per sample on average.

No cell sorting was done before RNA was extracted from the tissue. Distant lung tissue was collected more than 3 cm away from the tumor edge. The library came from three nested PCR rounds adapted from ARM-PCR protocols. TCRdb re-derived calls from the multiplex PCR reads in MiXCR, one entry per CDR3 protein. Of 75,000 to 90,000 distinct CDR3 sequences listed, roughly 77% were seen once; the top ten hold 20% to 25%. A word on this clonotype: The target antigen is unknown.

The CDR3 has 14 residues. CDR1 and CDR2 (germline): SGHAT, FQNNGV. Trimming removed 9 bases from V and 4 bases from J, with 15 bases in between. The study's findings and limits: In normal lung, the top 100 clones were significantly more dominant than in tumor.

The clonotype originates from a woman aged 50 to 65 with non-small cell lung cancer. Input material: distant non-tumor lung tissue. The V and J genes are TRBV11-2 and TRBJ1-4; D is unclear. CDR3 coding DNA: TGTGCCAGTAGCATAGCTGGGATTAATGAAAAACTGTTTTTT. It yields the protein CASSIAGINEKLFF.